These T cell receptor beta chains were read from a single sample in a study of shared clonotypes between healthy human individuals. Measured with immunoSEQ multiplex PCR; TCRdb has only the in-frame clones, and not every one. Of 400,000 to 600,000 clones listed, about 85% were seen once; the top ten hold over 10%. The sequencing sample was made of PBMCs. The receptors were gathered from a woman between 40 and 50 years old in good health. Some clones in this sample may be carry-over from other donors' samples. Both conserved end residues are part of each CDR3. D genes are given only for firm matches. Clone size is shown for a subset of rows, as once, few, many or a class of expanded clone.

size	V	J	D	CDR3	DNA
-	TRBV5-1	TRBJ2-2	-	CASSDRLGANTGELFF	TGCGCCAGCAGCGATAGACTCGGGGCGAACACCGGGGAGCTGTTTTTT
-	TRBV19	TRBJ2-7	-	CASSSAQQGAYEQYF	TGTGCCAGTAGTTCCGCCCAACAGGGTGCATACGAGCAGTACTTC
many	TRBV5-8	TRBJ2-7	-	CASSFGRTYEQYF	TGTGCCAGCAGCTTCGGGCGGACCTACGAGCAGTACTTC
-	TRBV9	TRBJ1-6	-	CASSRGLDNSPLHF	TGTGCCAGCAGCAGGGGTTTGGATAATTCACCCCTCCACTTT
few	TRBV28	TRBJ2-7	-	CASTPVGTTYEQYF	TGTGCCAGCACACCGGTCGGGACCACCTACGAGCAGTACTTC
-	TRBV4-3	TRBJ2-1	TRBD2	CASSRGPGLEGGWEQFF	TGCGCCAGCAGCCGAGGCCCGGGACTAGAGGGGGGATGGGAGCAGTTCTTC
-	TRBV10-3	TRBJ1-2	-	CAISDSNYGYTF	TGTGCCATCAGTGACAGTAACTATGGCTACACCTTC
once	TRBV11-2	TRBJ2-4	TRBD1	CASSLEGTALNIQYF	TGTGCCAGCAGCTTAGAGGGGACAGCTTTAAACATTCAGTACTTC
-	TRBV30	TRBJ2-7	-	CARSLGQGVSYEQYF	TGTGCCCGGAGTCTTGGGCAGGGAGTTTCCTACGAGCAGTACTTC
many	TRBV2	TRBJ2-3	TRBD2	CASSGGTSGSQNADTQYF	TGTGCCAGCAGTGGGGGGACTAGCGGGAGCCAGAATGCAGATACGCAGTATTTT
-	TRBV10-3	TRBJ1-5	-	CAISGMVLEPQHF	TGTGCCATCAGTGGAATGGTTCTGGAGCCCCAGCATTTT
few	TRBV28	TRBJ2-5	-	CASSLWVGAEGTQYF	TGTGCCAGCAGTTTATGGGTAGGGGCCGAGGGGACCCAGTACTTC
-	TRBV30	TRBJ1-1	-	CAWRAGWGAFF	TGTGCCTGGAGGGCGGGGTGGGGAGCTTTCTTT
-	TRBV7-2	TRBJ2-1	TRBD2	CASSLDLLAGDVNEQFF	TGTGCCAGCAGCTTAGACCTACTAGCGGGAGATGTCAATGAGCAGTTCTTC
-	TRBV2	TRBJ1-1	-	CASSESVNTEAFF	TGTGCCAGCAGTGAGTCGGTGAACACTGAAGCTTTCTTT
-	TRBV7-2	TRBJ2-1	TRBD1	CASSLVGTVSYNEQFF	TGTGCCAGCAGCTTAGTGGGGACAGTCTCCTACAATGAGCAGTTCTTC
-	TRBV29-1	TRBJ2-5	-	CSVRTGFGETQYF	TGCAGCGTTAGAACAGGGTTTGGAGAGACCCAGTACTTC
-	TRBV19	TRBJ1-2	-	CASSTLSGGVYGYTF	TGTGCCAGTAGTACCCTTTCGGGAGGGGTGTATGGCTACACCTTC
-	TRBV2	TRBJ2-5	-	CASSDKGFGETQYF	TGTGCCAGCAGTGACAAGGGGTTCGGAGAGACCCAGTACTTC
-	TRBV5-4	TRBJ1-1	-	CASSFRGRTEAFF	TGTGCCAGCAGCTTCCGCGGAAGAACTGAAGCTTTCTTT
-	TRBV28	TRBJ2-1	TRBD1	CASRPTGVGSYNEQFF	TGTGCCAGCAGACCTACAGGGGTGGGCTCCTACAATGAGCAGTTCTTC
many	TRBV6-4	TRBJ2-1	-	CASSDSEGNEQFF	TGTGCCAGCAGTGACTCAGAGGGCAATGAGCAGTTCTTC
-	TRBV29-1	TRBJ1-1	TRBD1	CSVGQTLDTEAFF	TGCAGCGTGGGACAGACGTTGGACACTGAAGCTTTCTTT
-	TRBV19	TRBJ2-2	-	CASSIVRAGELFF	TGTGCCAGTAGTATAGTAAGAGCCGGGGAGCTGTTTTTT
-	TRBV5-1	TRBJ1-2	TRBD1	CASSFGTGSGYTF	TGCGCCAGCAGCTTCGGGACAGGTAGTGGCTACACCTTC
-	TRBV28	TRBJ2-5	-	CASGKRASETQYF	TGTGCCAGCGGAAAAAGGGCTTCAGAGACCCAGTACTTC
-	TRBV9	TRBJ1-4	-	CASSRAGGANEKLFF	TGTGCCAGCAGCAGAGCGGGGGGAGCTAATGAAAAACTGTTTTTT
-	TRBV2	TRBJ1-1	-	CASRTGPNTEAFF	TGTGCCAGCAGGACAGGACCGAACACTGAAGCTTTCTTT
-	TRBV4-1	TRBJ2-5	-	CASSRGEAAETQYF	TGCGCCAGCAGCCGGGGGGAGGCGGCGGAGACCCAGTACTTC
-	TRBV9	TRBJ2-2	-	CASKRLGEGGELFF	TGTGCCAGCAAGCGGCTTGGAGAGGGCGGGGAGCTGTTTTTT
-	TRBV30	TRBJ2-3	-	CACSGSTDTQYF	TGTGCCTGTAGCGGTAGCACAGATACGCAGTATTTT
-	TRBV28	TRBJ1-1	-	CASTLNTEAFF	TGTGCCAGCACACTGAACACTGAAGCTTTCTTT
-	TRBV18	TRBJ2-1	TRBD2	CASSPLAGGPRYEQFF	TGTGCCAGCTCACCACTCGCGGGAGGGCCTAGGTATGAGCAGTTCTTC
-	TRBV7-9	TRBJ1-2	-	CASSLWLGQEGYTF	TGTGCCAGCAGCTTATGGCTGGGACAAGAGGGCTACACCTTC
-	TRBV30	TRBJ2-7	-	CAWKETPRYEQYF	TGTGCCTGGAAGGAAACCCCAAGGTACGAGCAGTACTTC
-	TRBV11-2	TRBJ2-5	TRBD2	CASSAGLDETQYF	TGTGCCAGCAGCGCGGGACTAGATGAGACCCAGTACTTC
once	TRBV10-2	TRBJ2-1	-	CASTLAGTYNEQFF	TGCGCCAGCACCCTAGCAGGCACCTACAATGAGCAGTTCTTC
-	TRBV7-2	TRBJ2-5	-	CASSLAGYQETQYF	TGTGCCAGCAGCTTAGCGGGGTATCAGGAGACCCAGTACTTC
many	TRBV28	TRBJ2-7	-	CASSVLDRTYEQYF	TGTGCCAGCAGTGTGCTGGACAGAACCTACGAGCAGTACTTC
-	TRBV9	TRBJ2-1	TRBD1	CASSVAPRQGNNEQFF	TGTGCCAGCAGCGTAGCTCCGAGACAGGGAAACAATGAGCAGTTCTTC
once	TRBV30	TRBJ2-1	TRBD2	CAWTPSWASGNNEQFF	TGTGCCTGGACCCCTAGCTGGGCTAGCGGGAACAATGAGCAGTTCTTC
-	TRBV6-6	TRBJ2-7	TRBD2	CASRRTSGGSSYEQYF	TGTGCCAGCAGACGGACTAGCGGGGGCAGCTCCTACGAGCAGTACTTC
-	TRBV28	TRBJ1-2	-	CASSFSGVYGYTF	TGTGCCAGCAGTTTTTCGGGGGTCTATGGCTACACCTTC
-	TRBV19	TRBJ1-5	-	CASSARDQPQHF	TGTGCCAGTAGTGCACGAGATCAGCCCCAGCATTTT
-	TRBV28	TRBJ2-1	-	CASSPQDSYNEQFF	TGTGCCAGCAGCCCCCAGGATTCCTACAATGAGCAGTTCTTC
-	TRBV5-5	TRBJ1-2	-	CASSLWPTGYGYTF	TGTGCCAGCAGCTTATGGCCCACAGGGTATGGCTACACCTTC
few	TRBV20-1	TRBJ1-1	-	CSARPGPEAFF	TGCAGTGCTAGACCGGGCCCCGAAGCTTTCTTT
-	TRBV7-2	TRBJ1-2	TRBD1	CASSPRQGARGYTF	TGTGCCAGCAGCCCCCGACAGGGGGCGAGGGGCTACACCTTC
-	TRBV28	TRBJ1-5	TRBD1	CASTLNRGFSFSQPQHF	TGTGCCAGCACACTAAACAGGGGTTTTTCTTTTAGTCAGCCCCAGCATTTT
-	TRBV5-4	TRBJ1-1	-	CASSFTGDTEAFF	TGTGCCAGCAGTTTCACGGGGGACACTGAAGCTTTCTTT
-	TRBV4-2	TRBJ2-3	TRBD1	CASSQDGQGVVYF	TGTGCCAGCAGCCAAGATGGGCAGGGGGTGGTGTATTTT
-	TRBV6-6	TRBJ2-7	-	CASSETGRGEQYF	TGTGCCAGCAGCGAGACAGGTCGTGGCGAGCAGTACTTC
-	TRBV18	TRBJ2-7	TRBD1	CASSPNRGDYEQYF	TGTGCCAGCTCACCAAACAGGGGCGATTACGAGCAGTACTTC
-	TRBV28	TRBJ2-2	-	CATWRGNTGELFF	TGTGCCACCTGGAGGGGGAACACCGGGGAGCTGTTTTTT
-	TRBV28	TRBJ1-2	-	CASSSKSLGGYTF	TGTGCCAGCAGTTCGAAAAGTTTGGGAGGCTACACCTTC